The 15 T cell receptor beta chains presented below share a single source sample, sequenced in a study of CD8 T cells in Susac syndrome. The authors reverse transcribed roughly 0.5 to 1 ug RNA with random hexamers. Using its own MiXCR run on the immunoSEQ multiplex PCR reads, TCRdb lists one record per CDR3 protein. The sample records 110,000 or so distinct CDR3 sequences, around 94% being singletons. The sequencing input was CD4+ T cells from PBMCs. The receptors were gathered from a human donor with multiple sclerosis.

The chain combines TRBV25-1 with TRBJ2-1, with D perhaps matching TRBD2 (6 bases). The CDR3 is made up of 13 amino acids. The germline V gene encodes CDR1 MGHDK and CDR2 SYGVNS. Trimming pared 4 bases from V and 8 bases from J, leaving 12 bases between. CDR3 loop: CASSVLGRHEQFF. In DNA, the CDR3 is TGTGCCAGCAGTGTCCTGGGGAGGCATGAGCAGTTCTTC.

J is TRBJ1-5 and V is TRBV9; TRBD1 matches at 8 bases. This CDR3 region has 15 residues. Germline V gene sequence: CDR1 SGDLS, CDR2 YYNGEE. The trim removed 4 bases at V and 5 bases at J, leaving 8 bases unmatched. The CDR3 DNA sequence: TGTGCCAGCAGCCGGACAGGGACTCAGCATCAGCCCCAGCATTTT. It is translated as CASSRTGTQHQPQHF.

The chain joins TRBV29-1 to TRBJ2-5; 9 bases are shared with TRBD2. V shed 4 bases, J shed 4 bases, and the junction held 7 bases outside the gene matches. Germline V CDR1 and CDR2: SQVTM, ANQGSEA. The CDR3 consists of 14 residues. The CDR3 loop reads CSVGGGAFGETQYF. Here the CDR3 DNA reads TGCAGCGTTGGCGGGGGGGCCTTTGGAGAGACCCAGTACTTC.

This sequence joins TRBV3-1 and TRBJ1-1; D gene ambiguous. From germline, CDR1 is LGHDT and CDR2 YNNKEL (reference sequence). Between the trimmed V and J ends, which lost 2 bases and 1 base, there was a span of 11 bases. The CDR3 loop spans 15 amino acids. CDR3 in amino acids: CASSQLSATNTEAFF. The CDR3 coding sequence is TGTGCCAGCAGCCAACTGAGTGCCACGAACACTGAAGCTTTCTTT.

The CDR3 region has the DNA TGTGCCAGCAGCTTAGCGACTAGCGGGGGATCAGATACGCAGTATTTT. Encoded protein: CASSLATSGGSDTQYF. The gene calls are TRBV7-2 and TRBJ2-3, with 12 bases matching TRBD2. There are 16 residues in the CDR3. CDR1 SGHTA and CDR2 FQGNSA come from the germline V gene. Trimming at V came to 0 bases and at J to 4 bases, leaving 2 bases not matched to a gene. Full variable domain (outside the CDR3, taken from reference TRBV7-2 and TRBJ2-3): GAGVSQSPSNKVTEKGKDVELRCDPISGHTALYWYRQSLGQGLEFLIYFQGNSAPDKSGLPSDRFSAERTGGSVSTLTIQRTQQEDSAVYLCASSLATSGGSDTQYFGPGTRLTVL.

In this sample, this clonotype turned up once. The V call is TRBV10-3, the J call TRBJ2-5; 14 bases are shared with TRBD2. The CDR3 is made up of 15 amino acids. The V and J ends lost 5 bases and 5 bases, in that order; junction bases with no gene match: 4. Germline V gives CDR1 ENHRY, CDR2 SYGVKD. The CDR3 region has the DNA TGTGCCATCAGTCGGACTAGCGGGGGGCGGGAGACCCAGTACTTC. It is translated as CAISRTSGGRETQYF.

The CDR3 DNA is TGTGCCAGCAGCACAGGTGCTATGAACACTGAAGCTTTCTTT. It codes for CASSTGAMNTEAFF. V is TRBV28 and J is TRBJ1-1, with TRBD1 as a possible D gene (5 bases). This CDR3 is 14 amino acids long. Per the germline V gene, CDR1 is MDHEN and CDR2 is SYDVKM. Trimming cost V 6 bases and J 0 bases, with 11 bases left between them.

The chain has TRBV6-2 or TRBV6-3 and TRBJ2-5, with D perhaps given as TRBD1 or TRBD2 (5 bases each). CDR3 length: 10 amino acids. In germline, CDR1 is MNHEY, CDR2 SVGEGT. V was trimmed by 8 bases and J by 7 bases, leaving 8 bases between them. Here the CDR3 reads CASGGGTQYF. DNA of the CDR3: TGTGCCAGCGGTGGGGGGACCCAGTACTTC.

The CDR3 loop is CASSIGALGVQYF. In DNA form, the CDR3 reads TGTGCCAGTAGTATAGGGGCACTGGGGGTTCAGTACTTC. The chain employs TRBV19 and TRBJ2-4; the D gene could be TRBD1 or TRBD2 (5 bases each). The V end was cut by 1 base, the J end by 11 bases, with 12 bases between. The CDR3 sequence is 13 residues long. CDR1 and CDR2 from the germline V gene are LNHDA and SQIVND (reference sequence).

The chain employs TRBV18 and TRBJ2-2, with TRBD1 as a possible D gene (6 bases). The V and J ends lost 3 bases and 4 bases respectively, with 15 bases between them. CDR3 length: 16 amino acids. In germline, CDR1 is KGHSH, CDR2 LQKENI. The CDR3 here is CASSPQGKESTGELFF. In nucleotides, the CDR3 is TGTGCCAGCTCACCCCAGGGGAAAGAAAGCACCGGGGAGCTGTTTTTT.

The CDR3, as DNA: TGTGCCACCAGTGAGACCTCGGGACATAACAATGAGCAGTTCTTC. This gives the protein CATSETSGHNNEQFF. V usage is TRBV24-1 and J usage is TRBJ2-1, with a possible D match to TRBD1 (6 bases). Per germline, CDR1 KGHDR and CDR2 SFDVKD. V lost 4 bases and J 5 bases, leaving 14 bases between the germline ends. This CDR3 region has 15 residues.

This clonotype occurred once. The chain uses TRBV25-1 and TRBJ1-4; D is possibly TRBD1 (6 bases). Germline loops: CDR1 MGHDK, CDR2 SYGVNS. V lost 4 bases, J lost 3 bases, and 9 bases lay in between. The CDR3 has 14 residues. The DNA of the CDR3 is TGTGCCAGCAGTGTACAGGGTGCTAATGAAAAACTGTTTTTT. This translates into CASSVQGANEKLFF.

This chain joins TRBV30 and TRBJ2-7; D is possibly TRBD1 (5 bases). Trimming shortened V by 2 bases and J by 6 bases, and 8 bases separated the two germline ends. In germline, CDR1 is GTSNPN, CDR2 SVGIG (reference sequence). This CDR3 is 11 amino acids long. In DNA form, the CDR3 reads TGTGCCTGGAGTCAGGGAATCGAGCAGTACTTC. Its protein is CAWSQGIEQYF.

The V gene is TRBV5-1, the J gene TRBJ1-1; no reliable D call. This CDR3 is built from 14 residues. Germline-derived CDR1 and CDR2 are SGHRS and YFSETQ. Trimming cost V 0 bases and J 2 bases, with 8 bases left between them. In DNA form, the CDR3 reads TGCGCCAGCAGCTTGGGAACACATAACACTGAAGCTTTCTTT. Its protein is CASSLGTHNTEAFF. Together with reference TRBV5-1 and TRBJ1-1, the CDR3 gives the full variable domain: KAGVTQTPRYLIKTRGQQVTLSCSPISGHRSVSWYQQTPGQGLQFLFEYFSETQRNKGNFPGRFSGRQFSNSRSEMNVSTLELGDSALYLCASSLGTHNTEAFFGQGTRLTVV.

The chain uses TRBV10-3 and TRBJ2-1; TRBD1 matches 9 bases. Trimming cost V 5 bases and J 6 bases; bases outside gene matches: 5. Germline CDR1 reads ENHRY; CDR2 reads SYGVKD. The CDR3 runs 14 residues. The CDR3 spells CAISSGTGTNEQFF. CDR3 nucleotide sequence: TGTGCCATCAGTTCCGGGACAGGGACCAATGAGCAGTTCTTC.